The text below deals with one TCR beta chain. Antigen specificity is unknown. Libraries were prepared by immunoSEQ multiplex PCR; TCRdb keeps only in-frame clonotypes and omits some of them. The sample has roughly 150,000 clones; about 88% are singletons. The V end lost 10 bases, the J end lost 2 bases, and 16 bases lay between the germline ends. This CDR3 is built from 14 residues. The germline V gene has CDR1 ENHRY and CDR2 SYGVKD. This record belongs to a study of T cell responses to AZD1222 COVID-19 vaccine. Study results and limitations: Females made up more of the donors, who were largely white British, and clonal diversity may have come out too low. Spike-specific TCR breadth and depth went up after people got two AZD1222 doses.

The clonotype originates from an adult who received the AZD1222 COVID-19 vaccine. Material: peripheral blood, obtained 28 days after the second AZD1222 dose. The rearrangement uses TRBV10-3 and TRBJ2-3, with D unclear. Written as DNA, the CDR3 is TGTGCCACAAGAGACGGTAAGAACACAGATACGCAGTATTTT. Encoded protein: CATRDGKNTDTQYF.